What follows describes a single T cell receptor beta chain. Its antigen remains unidentified. Trimming cost V 3 bases and J 7 bases; bases outside gene matches: 3. Germline V gene data show CDR1 as DFQATT and CDR2 as SNEGSKA (reference sequence). The CDR3 sequence is 11 residues long. The sort gate was single viable CD3+CD4+CD8-CD45RO+ cells for memory CD4+ T cells. Donors' CMV status reflects serum IgG against pp150, pp28, p38, p52. The data belong to a study of memory CD4+ T cells and cytomegalovirus serostatus. Study-wide results and limits: Of around 160 reported CMV TCRbeta sequences, under 70 were found in memory CD4+ repertoires. Repertoires predicted CMV serostatus with median bootstrapped AUC of roughly 0.95. Suggested: most of the CMV-linked TCR signature lies in CD4+ memory cells.

The assay was immunoSEQ multiplex PCR, and TCRdb's table has in-frame clones only and misses some. The repertoire consists of tens of thousands of clones, with about 81% occurring once and the leading ten covering approximately 0.99%. The TCR comes from an adult in good health and CMV-seronegative. Sequencing was carried out using memory CD4+ T cells from blood. The V and J genes are TRBV20-1 and TRBJ2-7; the match to TRBD2 covers 7 bases. The CDR3 DNA reads as TGCAGTGCTAGCGGGAGGAAAGAGCAGTACTTC. This codes for CSASGRKEQYF.